This T cell receptor beta chain derives from a study of technical replicates of blood from a handful of donors (dated by TCRdb to about 2017). Library prep was done by the immunoSEQ multiplex PCR assay. TCRdb took this table from immuneACCESS and kept in-frame rearrangements with V and J called. Such tables lack part of the clones; where checked against another copy, unresolved V genes explain under half of the gap, and the rest is unexplained. This sample is represented by 60,000 to 90,000 clones; 95% to 96% of them were singletons. Of the sample, less than 0.3% is held by the ten largest clones. Concerning this clone: Its antigen is unknown. Base qualities are missing; no much larger clone stands one base away.

This clonotype was sampled from a human donor in good health. Sequencing input: T cells isolated from PBMCs.

The nucleotide sequence is given as TGCGCCAGCAGGCCAGGCGGGGGCGCTCGAGATTCCTACGAGCAGTACTTC. Its translation is CASRPGGGARDSYEQYF. The chain is assembled from TRBV5-1 and TRBJ2-7; the D segment could be TRBD2, given 7 matching bases. The CDR3 numbers 17 residues from cysteine through phenylalanine. Only CDR3 DNA remains: 51 bases, in frame from the first base. V is cut by 5 bases and J by 1 base, and the space between the germline ends is 22 bases. CDR1 SGHRS and CDR2 YFSETQ are derived from the germline V gene.